One sample yielded the 29 T cell receptor beta chains listed below, sequenced in a study of early T cells in non-severe SARS-CoV-2 infection (dated by TCRdb to the early 2020s). The library came from 5' RACE. These reads were obtained on a NextSeq 500. Starting from the raw public reads, TCRdb applied fastp trimming at Q25, assembled clones with MiXCR and retained in-frame beta chains. Each entry is one CDR3 protein sequence, shown with its most common DNA and genes. A total of roughly 70,000 distinct CDR3 sequences appear in this sample, 20% to 25% of them only once. More than 15% of the sample goes to the ten largest clones. The sequencing here drew on whole blood, taken at baseline. The source is an adult who was a healthcare worker with PCR-confirmed SARS-CoV-2 infection or an uninfected control (not recorded which).

The V gene is TRBV5-1, the J gene TRBJ2-5; tentatively, D is TRBD1 (6 bases). Germline lookup yields CDR1 SGHRS and CDR2 YFSETQ. The CDR3 runs 17 residues. With 0 bases removed from V and 3 bases from J, the gap between germline ends came to 18 bases. For the CDR3, the DNA is TGCGCCAGCAGCTTGGGCGACAGGCCCCCCCGGGAAGAGACCCAGTACTTC. Translation gives CASSLGDRPPREETQYF.

The table lists this clonotype with a count of one. The gene calls are TRBV7-9 and TRBJ1-1; D gene uncertain. Per the germline V gene, CDR1 is SEHNR and CDR2 is FQNEAQ (reference sequence). This CDR3 has 12 amino acids. The V end was cut by 5 bases, the J end by 7 bases, with 11 bases between. The chain's CDR3 is CASSRGRFEAFF. The CDR3 DNA sequence: TGTGCCAGCAGCAGAGGACGGTTTGAAGCTTTCTTT. Looking up the rest from reference TRBV7-9 and TRBJ1-1 gives the full variable domain: DTGVSQNPRHKITKRGQNVTFRCDPISEHNRLYWYRQTLGQGPEFLTYFQNEAQLEKSRLLSDRFSAERPKGSFSTLEIQRTEQGDSAMYLCASSRGRFEAFFGQGTRLTVV.

This clonotype came up a few times. The rearrangement links TRBV25-1 to TRBJ1-4; possible D gene TRBD1, 6 bases. Germline V lookup: CDR1 MGHDK, CDR2 SYGVNS. Trimming removed 1 base from V and 8 bases from J, with 14 bases in between. This CDR3 is 15 amino acids long. CDR3 residues: CASSEWKGGMEKLFF. CDR3 bases: TGTGCCAGCAGTGAATGGAAGGGGGGGATGGAAAAACTGTTTTTT.

V is TRBV15 and J is TRBJ2-3; D is unclear. Germline V gene data show CDR1 as LNHNV and CDR2 as YYDKDF (reference sequence). The CDR3 extends over 9 amino acids. V was trimmed by 9 bases and J by 10 bases, leaving 8 bases between them. CDR3 DNA: TGTGCCACTCGAAGGGCGCAGTATTTT. It translates to CATRRAQYF.

There are a few counts of this clonotype. The chain employs TRBV4-1 and TRBJ2-7; a possible D gene is TRBD1 (5 bases). The CDR3 length is 16 residues. Germline V gives CDR1 MGHRA, CDR2 YSYEKL. The V gene lost 2 bases and the J gene lost 2 bases, with 16 bases spanning the gap. This CDR3 reads CASSQNVRQHTYEQYF. The CDR3 nucleotides are TGCGCCAGCAGCCAAAACGTTCGACAGCATACCTACGAGCAGTACTTC.

This clonotype has just a few counts. This chain links TRBV12-3 or TRBV12-4 with TRBJ2-2; D is possibly TRBD1 or TRBD2 (7 bases each). Trimming took off 8 bases at V and 5 bases at J, with 15 bases between the two ends. The length of the CDR3 is 14 residues. The CDR3 protein is CASQTGTKTGELFF. CDR3 coding DNA: TGTGCCAGCCAGACAGGGACTAAGACCGGGGAGCTGTTTTTT.

As regards this clonotype: Compared with germline, one end of the junction differs, possibly owing to a read error. The rearrangement links TRBV4-1 to TRBJ1-3; D ambiguous. Germline assignment: CDR1 MGHRA and CDR2 YSYEKL. The CDR3 extends over 14 amino acids. DNA for the CDR3: TGCGCCAGCAGCCAACCATACGAACGATTCCCACGCCTTTTT. Translation: CASSQPYERFPRLF.

This clonotype has at least ten counts. V gene TRBV30 combines with J gene TRBJ2-1, with D possibly called TRBD1 or TRBD2 (6 bases each). V was pared by 6 bases and J by 7 bases, with 25 bases between. The CDR3 is 16 residues long. Germline V gene data show CDR1 as GTSNPN and CDR2 as SVGIG (reference sequence). CDR3 in DNA: TGTGCCTGTTACGGCCTCCGTCGGGGGCGAATGAATGAGCAGTTCTTC. This codes for CACYGLRRGRMNEQFF.

V and J are TRBV18 and TRBJ2-7; 7 nucleotides align to TRBD1. The CDR3 runs 14 residues. Germline V gene lookup returns CDR1 KGHSH and CDR2 LQKENI. V shed 6 bases, J shed 1 base, and the junction held 6 bases outside the gene matches. The CDR3 DNA reads TGTGCCAGCTCGCTACAGGGGCAGTCCTACGAGCAGTACTTC. Translated, it gives CASSLQGQSYEQYF.

This clonotype has more than one count but fewer than ten. The chain carries TRBV12-3 or TRBV12-4 and TRBJ2-5; 7 nucleotides align to TRBD2. The V gene end was trimmed by 5 bases and the J gene end by 5 bases; junction bases not matched to a gene: 5. CDR3 size: 13 residues. CDR3 residues: CASSGRGSETQYF. The CDR3 coding sequence is TGTGCCAGCAGTGGGCGGGGGTCGGAGACCCAGTACTTC.

J is TRBJ2-7 and V is TRBV7-9; 9 nucleotides line up with TRBD1. V shed 3 bases and J 6 bases; nucleotides not matched to a gene: 9. The germline CDR1 and CDR2 sequences are SEHNR and FQNEAQ (reference sequence). This CDR3 is built from 15 residues. The CDR3 DNA is TGTGCCAGCAGCTTTCTCGGGACAGGGACTGGCGAGCAGTACTTC. Translation: CASSFLGTGTGEQYF.

The chain joins TRBV5-1 to TRBJ2-7; 10 positions match TRBD1. With 4 bases clipped from V and 5 bases from J, the junction kept 6 bases outside the gene matches. The germline gives CDR1 SGHRS, CDR2 YFSETQ. The CDR3 runs to 14 residues. In DNA form, the CDR3 reads TGCGCCAGCAGCCTGGGACAGGGGAACCACGAGCAGTACTTC. Translated: CASSLGQGNHEQYF.

This clonotype was observed a handful of times. The rearrangement links TRBV4-1 to TRBJ1-1; 8 positions agree with TRBD1. V was clipped by 4 bases and J by 4 bases; unmatched bases: 2. Per germline, CDR1 MGHRA and CDR2 YSYEKL. The CDR3 spans 13 residues. CDR3 in amino acids: CASSPTGGTEAFF. The CDR3 coding sequence is TGCGCCAGCAGCCCCACAGGGGGCACTGAAGCTTTCTTT.

DNA for the CDR3: TGTGCCAGCAGCTTACTCAGCTGGAAGGGACTAGCGGGGACTTACAATGAGCAGTTCTTC. This gives the protein CASSLLSWKGLAGTYNEQFF. The chain uses TRBV7-9 and TRBJ2-1; the match to TRBD2 covers 13 bases. The V gene's germline CDR1 is SEHNR and CDR2 FQNEAQ (reference sequence). CDR3 length equals 20 residues. Losses at the gene ends were 2 bases for V and 4 bases for J; bases not matched to a gene: 14. Complete variable domain (other parts from reference TRBV7-9 and TRBJ2-1): DTGVSQNPRHKITKRGQNVTFRCDPISEHNRLYWYRQTLGQGPEFLTYFQNEAQLEKSRLLSDRFSAERPKGSFSTLEIQRTEQGDSAMYLCASSLLSWKGLAGTYNEQFFGPGTRLTVL.

The rearrangement joins TRBV7-9 to TRBJ1-2; D is unclear. Germline loops: CDR1 SEHNR, CDR2 FQNEAQ (reference sequence). The CDR3 sequence is 13 residues long. Trimming stripped 5 bases from V and 8 bases from J, with 15 bases between. The CDR3 reads CASSPMSRGGYTF. CDR3 in DNA: TGTGCCAGCAGCCCCATGAGCCGAGGAGGCTACACCTTC.

The chain combines TRBV3-1 with TRBJ1-2; D ambiguous. The germline CDR1 and CDR2 sequences are LGHDT and YNNKEL (reference sequence). V was clipped by 3 bases and J by 1 base, with 12 bases between them. The CDR3 spans 15 residues. The CDR3 DNA is TGTGCCAGCAGCCACGCTCTGGGAGTTAACTATGGCTACACCTTC. Amino acid sequence: CASSHALGVNYGYTF.

This clonotype appeared many times. The chain couples TRBV11-2 to TRBJ2-7; 10 bases are shared with TRBD1. The germline gives CDR1 SGHAT, CDR2 FQNNGV. CDR3 size: 14 residues. V was clipped by 3 bases and J by 7 bases; unmatched bases: 6. The CDR3 is CASSFLGQGGEQYF. In nucleotides, the CDR3 is TGTGCCAGCAGCTTCTTAGGACAGGGGGGGGAGCAGTACTTC.

This clonotype was detected a few times. This rearrangement joins TRBV7-9 to TRBJ2-7; D is unclear. Trimming removed 1 base from V and 7 bases from J, with 11 bases in between. Germline CDR1 is SEHNR and CDR2 is FQNEAQ (reference sequence). This CDR3 region has 13 residues. The CDR3 bases are TGTGCCAGCAGCTTAGGAGAACGGCGGGAGCAGTACTTC. This gives the protein CASSLGERREQYF.

This chain uses TRBV27 with TRBJ2-7; D gene unclear. Germline CDR1 is MNHEY and CDR2 is SMNVEV (reference sequence). This CDR3 has 13 amino acids. The germline V and J ends were trimmed by 4 bases and 2 bases, with 9 bases remaining between them. The CDR3 spells CASSYGSAYEQYF. Here the CDR3 DNA reads TGTGCCAGCAGTTACGGCAGTGCCTACGAGCAGTACTTC.

Ten or more counts support this clonotype. The rearrangement joins TRBV4-2 to TRBJ2-3; weak D call: TRBD2 (5 bases). The germline V gene has CDR1 LGHNA and CDR2 YNFKEQ. This CDR3 region has 14 residues. V lost 0 bases, J lost 6 bases, and 10 bases lay in between. The CDR3 region has the DNA TGTGCCAGCAGCCAAGATGAGGGTCGGGATACGCAGTATTTT. Encoded protein: CASSQDEGRDTQYF.

This clonotype has more than one count but fewer than ten. The V call is TRBV28, the J call TRBJ1-4; D is unresolved. V lost 7 bases, J lost 7 bases, and 13 bases lay in between. The CDR3 spans 13 residues. Germline V CDR1 and CDR2: MDHEN, SYDVKM. Here the CDR3 reads CASNTGEGEKLFF. CDR3 nucleotides: TGTGCCAGCAATACTGGAGAAGGTGAAAAACTGTTTTTT.

This clonotype was recorded a few times. This sequence joins TRBV4-1 and TRBJ2-3, with D unresolved. With 1 base removed from V and 2 bases from J, the gap between germline ends came to 10 bases. CDR3 length equals 15 residues. Germline lookup yields CDR1 MGHRA and CDR2 YSYEKL. CDR3 in amino acids: CASSQAPPLTDTQYF. DNA of the CDR3: TGCGCCAGCAGCCAAGCACCTCCACTCACAGATACGCAGTATTTT.

The chain uses TRBV12-3 or TRBV12-4 and TRBJ1-2; D unresolved. The CDR3 totals 12 residues. V dropped 5 bases and J dropped 8 bases, with 12 bases sitting between them. For the CDR3, the DNA is TGTGCCAGCAGTCTCCAAGCATCAGGCTACACCTTC. This gives the protein CASSLQASGYTF.

The chain carries TRBV5-1 and TRBJ2-1; unclear D gene. From germline, CDR1 is SGHRS and CDR2 YFSETQ. V lost 4 bases, J lost 5 bases, and 13 bases lay in between. CDR3 size: 14 residues. The CDR3 spells CASSPSLLDNEQFF. As DNA, the CDR3 is TGCGCCAGCAGCCCCTCACTATTAGACAATGAGCAGTTCTTC.

This chain links TRBV5-1 with TRBJ2-7; 8 nucleotides align to TRBD1. Germline-derived CDR1 and CDR2 are SGHRS and YFSETQ. V lost 2 bases to trimming and J lost 7 bases; unmatched junction nucleotides: 11. The CDR3 runs to 15 residues. The CDR3: CASSFRDDRGGEQYF. The DNA for the CDR3 is TGCGCCAGCAGCTTCCGAGACGACAGGGGAGGTGAGCAGTACTTC.

This clonotype was detected many times. The V call is TRBV7-3, the J call TRBJ1-5; no firm D call. Trimming removed 3 bases at V and 5 bases at J, with 5 bases between. There are 12 residues in the CDR3. Germline CDR1 is SGHTA and CDR2 is FQGTGA. CDR3 residues: CASSFRDQPQHF. Written as DNA, the CDR3 is TGTGCCAGCAGCTTTCGAGATCAGCCCCAGCATTTT.

This clonotype was counted only a few times. The chain is built from TRBV6-1 and TRBJ1-2; D ambiguous. V shed 7 bases and J shed 4 bases, with 13 bases lying between them. This CDR3 is 13 amino acids long. Germline loops: CDR1 MNHNS, CDR2 SASEGT. The CDR3 loop reads CASTRTESYGYTF. The CDR3 nucleotides read TGTGCCAGCACCCGGACCGAGTCCTATGGCTACACCTTC.

CDR3 sequence reads: CASRSGTAYEQYF. The DNA for the CDR3 is TGCGCCAGCAGGTCCGGGACAGCCTACGAGCAGTACTTC. The chain combines TRBV5-1 with TRBJ2-7; 7 nucleotides agree with TRBD1. The germline V gene encodes CDR1 SGHRS and CDR2 YFSETQ. The CDR3 covers 13 residues. Trimming cost V 5 bases and J 2 bases; bases outside gene matches: 4.

The sample holds many counts of this clonotype. The chain uses TRBV3-1 and TRBJ2-5; D is undetermined. This CDR3 comprises 11 residues. Trimming took off 1 base at V and 4 bases at J, with 1 base between the two ends. Germline CDR1 is LGHDT and CDR2 is YNNKEL (reference sequence). CDR3 DNA sequence: TGTGCCAGCAGCCAAGGAGAGACCCAGTACTTC. The encoded protein is CASSQGETQYF.